The 16 T cell receptor beta chains given below trace back to one sample, sequenced in a study of Ad26.COV2.S vaccination and SARS-CoV-2 variants (dated by TCRdb to the early 2020s). Per the publication, the time point label means: individuals recovered from natural SARS-CoV-2 infection. The receptor library was made with the immunoSEQ multiplex PCR assay. In TCRdb, the immuneACCESS table is reduced to in-frame sequences with V and J assigned. These tables do not hold every clone; where another copy was compared, an unresolved V gene accounts for under half, and the others remain unexplained. The sample includes more than 120,000 clones, with 86% observed a single time. The ten largest clones take up approximately 5% of the sample. The source material was peripheral blood, sampled after recovery from COVID-19. Source of these receptors: a human donor who had recovered from COVID-19.

The CDR3 here is CASYSGADKNIQYF. The CDR3 coding sequence is TGTGCCAGCTATTCAGGGGCTGACAAAAACATTCAGTACTTC. The chain combines TRBV28 with TRBJ2-4; possibly TRBD1 for D (6 bases). Trimming took 8 bases from V and 3 from J, leaving 14 bases between them. CDR1 is MDHEN, CDR2 SYDVKM, per germline. This CDR3 region has 14 residues.

The rearrangement links TRBV19 to TRBJ2-7; TRBD1 or TRBD2 may be the D gene (6 bases each). The germline CDR1 and CDR2 sequences are LNHDA and SQIVND (reference sequence). Trimming cost V 3 bases and J 1 base, with 10 bases left between them. CDR3 length equals 14 residues. For the CDR3, the DNA is TGTGCCAGTAGTATTCGGGGGCCTTCCTACGAGCAGTACTTC. This sequence encodes CASSIRGPSYEQYF. The entire variable domain, with the rest obtained from reference TRBV19 and TRBJ2-7, is as follows: DGGITQSPKYLFRKEGQNVTLSCEQNLNHDAMYWYRQDPGQGLRLIYYSQIVNDFQKGDIAEGYSVSREKKESFPLTVTSAQKNPTAFYLCASSIRGPSYEQYFGPGTRLTVT.

CDR3 region: CASNIGLQGYTF. CDR3 nucleotide sequence: TGTGCCAGCAACATCGGCCTCCAAGGCTACACCTTC. This sequence joins TRBV28 and TRBJ1-2; no firm D call. Germline V gene lookup returns CDR1 MDHEN and CDR2 SYDVKM. This CDR3 has 12 amino acids. V lost 7 bases to trimming and J lost 8 bases, with 14 bases between them.

This chain connects TRBV6-5 to TRBJ2-2, with 9 nucleotides matching TRBD1. With 6 bases clipped from V and 4 bases from J, the junction kept 6 bases outside the gene matches. Germline V CDR1 and CDR2: MNHEY, SVGAGI. The CDR3 has 15 amino acids. CDR3 protein: CASRGQGMSTGELFF. The CDR3 nucleotides are TGTGCCAGCAGGGGACAGGGTATGAGCACCGGGGAGCTGTTTTTT.

This clone was counted between two and nine times. V usage is TRBV27 and J usage is TRBJ2-7, with D unresolved. Germline values: CDR1 MNHEY, CDR2 SMNVEV (reference sequence). There are 12 residues in the CDR3. CDR3 nucleotide sequence: TGTGCTAAGGTCTTACTCTCCTACGAGCAGTACTTC. It translates to CAKVLLSYEQYF.

The chain links TRBV25-1 to TRBJ2-3; D gene uncertain. Per the germline V gene, CDR1 is MGHDK and CDR2 is SYGVNS. V gave up 6 bases and J gave up 6 bases, with 16 bases separating them. The CDR3 extends over 14 amino acids. This chain's CDR3 is CASSEGWLTDTQYF. Written as DNA, the CDR3 is TGTGCCAGCAGCGAAGGTTGGTTGACGGATACGCAGTATTTT.

The V gene is TRBV9, the J gene TRBJ2-5; TRBD1 matches at 7 bases. V gave up 3 bases and J gave up 5 bases; unmatched junction bases: 7. The CDR3 is 14 amino acids. CDR1 is SGDLS, CDR2 YYNGEE, per germline. In DNA form, the CDR3 reads TGTGCCAGCAGCGGAGAAAGGGGGCAGGAGACCCAGTACTTC. Translating gives CASSGERGQETQYF.

The chain employs TRBV6-1 and TRBJ2-3; D remains unclear. Trimming pared 3 bases from V and 10 bases from J, leaving 5 bases between. The CDR3 runs to 10 residues. Germline V CDR1 and CDR2: MNHNS, SASEGT. The CDR3 bases are TGTGCCAGCAGTGACGTGCCGCAGTATTTT. Encoded protein: CASSDVPQYF.

The rearrangement uses TRBV6-2 or TRBV6-3 and TRBJ1-6; maybe TRBD1 (6 bases). Trimming took 5 bases from V and 10 from J, leaving 18 bases between them. The CDR3 spans 15 residues. Germline loops: CDR1 MNHEY, CDR2 SVGEGT. CDR3 nucleotide sequence: TGTGCCAGCAGTGTCGCCGGGGGCCTACGATCACCCCTCCACTTT. This codes for CASSVAGGLRSPLHF.

The rearrangement uses TRBV7-9 and TRBJ1-5; TRBD1 matches 8 bases. The V gene's germline CDR1 is SEHNR and CDR2 FQNEAQ (reference sequence). The V gene end was trimmed by 5 bases and the J gene end by 6 bases; junction bases not matched to a gene: 6. This CDR3 spans 14 amino acids. The CDR3 nucleotides read TGTGCCAGCAGCCGCGACAGGGGAAGTCAGCCCCAGCATTTT. Translated, it gives CASSRDRGSQPQHF.

This chain connects TRBV5-5 to TRBJ1-1, with D possibly being TRBD1 (5 bases). Germline V gene lookup returns CDR1 SGHKS and CDR2 YYEKEE (reference sequence). The CDR3 has 18 residues. Trimming stripped 3 bases from V and 0 bases from J, with 21 bases between. CDR3 sequence: CASSSKGSRRQMNTEAFF. The CDR3, as DNA: TGTGCCAGCAGCTCCAAGGGGAGTAGAAGACAGATGAACACTGAAGCTTTCTTT.

The V call is TRBV9, the J call TRBJ1-6, with TRBD1 matching 8 bases. V dropped 2 bases and J dropped 5; count of bases not matched to a gene: 3. The CDR3 is 15 amino acids. Germline lookup yields CDR1 SGDLS and CDR2 YYNGEE. The CDR3: CASSVQGAHNSPLHF. The CDR3 DNA reads as TGTGCCAGCAGCGTGCAGGGGGCGCATAATTCACCCCTCCACTTT.

This rearrangement joins TRBV5-5 to TRBJ1-5; D is unclear. V dropped 4 bases and J dropped 3 bases, with 8 bases sitting between them. CDR1 is SGHKS, CDR2 YYEKEE, per germline (reference sequence). CDR3 length: 13 residues. This CDR3 is CASSRGPNQPQHF. CDR3 DNA: TGTGCCAGCAGCCGTGGACCCAATCAGCCCCAGCATTTT. Full variable domain (missing parts from reference TRBV5-5 and TRBJ1-5): DAGVTQSPTHLIKTRGQQVTLRCSPISGHKSVSWYQQVLGQGPQFIFQYYEKEERGRGNFPDRFSARQFPNYSSELNVNALLLGDSALYLCASSRGPNQPQHFGDGTRLSIL.

The chain is built from TRBV4-1 and TRBJ1-4; D gene uncertain. This CDR3 has 15 amino acids. V dropped 0 bases and J dropped 2 bases, with 7 bases sitting between them. The germline gives CDR1 MGHRA, CDR2 YSYEKL. In nucleotides, the CDR3 is TGCGCCAGCAGCCAAGAATACTGGACTAATGAAAAACTGTTTTTT. It is translated as CASSQEYWTNEKLFF.

The chain combines TRBV7-8 with TRBJ1-5; D is unclear. CDR3 length: 12 amino acids. Germline CDR1 and CDR2: SGHVS and FQNEAQ. Trimming took 5 bases from V and 4 from J, leaving 6 bases between them. The CDR3 protein is CASSRANQPQHF. For the CDR3, the DNA is TGTGCCAGCAGCAGAGCAAATCAGCCCCAGCATTTT.

This rearrangement joins TRBV24-1 to TRBJ2-3, with 9 bases that match TRBD1. The CDR3 spans 16 residues. V shed 3 bases and J 2 bases; nucleotides not matched to a gene: 5. Germline-derived CDR1 and CDR2 are KGHDR and SFDVKD. CDR3 amino acids: CATSDPGQGPTDTQYF. In nucleotides, the CDR3 is TGTGCCACCAGTGATCCGGGACAGGGCCCCACAGATACGCAGTATTTT.